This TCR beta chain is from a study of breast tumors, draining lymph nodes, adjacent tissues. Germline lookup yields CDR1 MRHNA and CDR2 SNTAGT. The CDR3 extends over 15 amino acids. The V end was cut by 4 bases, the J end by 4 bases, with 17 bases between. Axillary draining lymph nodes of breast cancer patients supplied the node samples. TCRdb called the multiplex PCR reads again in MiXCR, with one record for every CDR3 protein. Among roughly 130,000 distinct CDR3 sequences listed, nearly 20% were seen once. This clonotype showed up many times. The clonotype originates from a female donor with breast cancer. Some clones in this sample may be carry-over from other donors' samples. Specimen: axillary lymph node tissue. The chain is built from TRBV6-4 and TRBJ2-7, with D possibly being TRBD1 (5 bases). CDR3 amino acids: CASSVQVHVRYEQYF. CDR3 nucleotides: TGTGCCAGCAGTGTACAGGTGCACGTAAGGTACGAGCAGTACTTC.